What follows is one TCR beta chain and its context. Its specific antigen is unknown. No base quality information exists; no much larger clone differs at one position. The sample comes from a study of blood T cell repertoires in COVID-19 (dated by TCRdb to 2020 to 2021). For the study in its entirety: Samples from collaborators originated in the United States, Italy and Spain and spanned both the acute and convalescent phases of COVID-19. The material from the prospective study consisted of cDNA or gDNA derived from T cells, B-cell-depleted T cells, or PBMCs. Subjects who had been exposed to COVID-19, were actively infected with it, or had recovered from it provided the deeply sampled blood TCRbeta repertoires that made up the dataset. The repertoires were made available in a free public database intended to serve as a resource for research on the immune response to SARS-CoV-2. The samples were drawn from the first 160 participants of the ongoing ImmuneRACE study and from some 1,300 subjects provided by 6 global collaborators. A de-identified subject ID, COVID-19 status, age in years and sex were almost always included in the sample metadata. Where HLA class I and class II types were available, the types were taken from metadata supplied by the sample provider, not from assay-based typing.

The study at large found these results: The amount of clinical and demographic metadata varied by source and participant and was provided uncurated.

V lost 9 bases and J lost 1 base; the stretch between them is 12 bases long. Taken from the germline V gene, the CDR1 and CDR2 loops are MNHEY and SVGAGI. The CDR3 numbers 13 residues from cysteine through phenylalanine. Only the CDR3 DNA is retained, 39 bases long and in frame from the first base. TCRbeta CDR3 regions were amplified from genomic DNA by means of the immunoSEQ Assay, a bias-controlled multiplex PCR. The authors' pipeline ran thus. Within the assay, amplification of reference gene primers was used to estimate how many nucleated cells each sample contained. Sequence reads were collapsed and filtered to measure the absolute abundance of every unique TCRbeta CDR3 rearrangement. Productive Simpson clonality was computed per sample as the square root of Simpson's diversity index over productive rearrangements. TCRdb carries this immuneACCESS record with in-frame sequences only. Its versions omit some clonotypes, under half of them owing to an unresolved V gene in the studies checked, with the rest unexplained. The DNA was the basis for D and trimming; V, J and clone size are from that table. This sample is represented by 250,000 to 350,000 clones; over 80% of them were singletons. In total, the top ten clones hold approximately 6.5% of the sample.

One collaborating source in Seattle enrolled patients during active infection and followed them longitudinally through the course of disease. Collaborating institutions collected whole blood in K2EDTA tubes following their own protocols. For TCRbeta analysis, collaborators shipped samples as frozen whole blood, isolated PBMCs, or DNA extracted from either of those sample types. The rearranged segments are TRBV6-5 and TRBJ1-1; a tentative D match to TRBD1 spans 6 bases. The sequencing sample was made of peripheral blood. The sequence was collected from a woman aged 45-65 years with COVID-19, enrolled during active disease. Here is the DNA: TGTGCCAGTGTCGGGGGGGCGAACACTGAAGCTTTCTTT. This is translated as CASVGGANTEAFF.